The 32 T cell receptor beta chains listed next were all sequenced from one sample in a study of blood T cell repertoires in COVID-19. Measured with immunoSEQ multiplex PCR; TCRdb has only the in-frame clones, and not every one. The repertoire includes about 83,000 clones, around 87% of them detected once, and around 3% sits in the top ten. Sequenced sample: peripheral blood. These receptors were collected from a woman aged 45 to 65 with active or convalescent COVID-19.

This chain links TRBV4-1 with TRBJ2-7, with 9 bases identical to TRBD2. CDR1 and CDR2 (germline): MGHRA, YSYEKL. The V and J ends lost 4 bases and 3 bases, in that order; junction bases with no gene match: 4. This CDR3 spans 14 amino acids. In DNA form, the CDR3 reads TGCGCCAGCAGCCCCGCGCGGGGGGGCTACGAGCAGTACTTC. Encoded protein: CASSPARGGYEQYF.

The CDR3: CASSFTQVQETQYF. The CDR3 coding sequence is TGTGCCAGCAGCTTTACACAGGTCCAAGAGACCCAGTACTTC. This chain joins TRBV11-2 and TRBJ2-5; a weak D match, TRBD1 (5 bases). The CDR3 length is 14 residues. Trimming shortened V by 3 bases and J by 1 base, and 9 bases separated the two germline ends. Looked up from germline, CDR1 is SGHAT and CDR2 is FQNNGV.

The rearrangement uses TRBV5-6 and TRBJ1-2, with a possible D match to TRBD1 (5 bases). Germline V gene lookup returns CDR1 SGHDT and CDR2 YYEEEE. V dropped 1 base and J dropped 4 bases, with 14 bases sitting between them. The CDR3 runs 15 residues. The CDR3 DNA is TGTGCCAGCAGCTTGAGGGCAGGGCTTACCTATGGCTACACCTTC. Its translation is CASSLRAGLTYGYTF. The full variable domain, completed using reference TRBV5-6 and TRBJ1-2, is DAGVTQSPTHLIKTRGQQVTLRCSPKSGHDTVSWYQQALGQGPQFIFQYYEEEERQRGNFPDRFSGHQFPNYSSELNVNALLLGDSALYLCASSLRAGLTYGYTFGSGTRLTVV.

The chain employs TRBV10-2 and TRBJ2-1; a weak D match, TRBD1 (7 bases). The CDR3 runs to 15 residues. Germline V gives CDR1 WSHSY, CDR2 SAAADI. V shed 3 bases and J shed 5 bases, with 14 bases lying between them. The CDR3 is CASSDSGGHNNEQFF. CDR3 nucleotides: TGCGCCAGCAGTGATTCAGGGGGGCATAACAATGAGCAGTTCTTC.

This clone was seen a few times. J is TRBJ1-6 and V is TRBV6-4; TRBD1 might be the D (6 bases). Deletions cut 2 bases from V and 9 bases from J, with 11 bases between. The germline V gene encodes CDR1 MRHNA and CDR2 SNTAGT. This CDR3 has 14 amino acids. This chain's CDR3 is CASSDRDILSPLHF. Here the CDR3 DNA reads TGTGCCAGCAGTGACCGGGACATCCTTTCACCCCTCCACTTT.

The CDR3 DNA follows: TGTGCCAGCAGCTTGGGACAGGGCCGCTACGAGCAGTACTTC. Its protein product is CASSLGQGRYEQYF. This rearrangement joins TRBV5-8 to TRBJ2-7; 7 bases agree with TRBD1. This CDR3 region has 14 residues. The V segment lost 0 bases and the J segment 3 bases; nucleotides outside the gene matches: 3. Germline loops: CDR1 SGHTS, CDR2 YDEGEE.

The table lists this clone with a count of one. The chain employs TRBV7-8 and TRBJ2-3; TRBD2 is a possible D gene (5 bases). The germline V gene encodes CDR1 SGHVS and CDR2 FQNEAQ. This CDR3 is 15 amino acids long. V shed 5 bases and J shed 1 base, with 13 bases lying between them. The CDR3 DNA sequence: TGTGCCAGCAGCCCAACCTCCGGGGGCACAGATACGCAGTATTTT. This translates into CASSPTSGGTDTQYF.

The chain employs TRBV30 and TRBJ2-7; 8 bases fit TRBD1. Germline values: CDR1 GTSNPN, CDR2 SVGIG (reference sequence). This CDR3 is 14 amino acids long. The V segment lost 3 bases and the J segment 5 bases; nucleotides outside the gene matches: 9. The CDR3 DNA follows: TGTGCCTGGAGAAAAGGACAGGGCTACGACGAGCAGTACTTC. Protein: CAWRKGQGYDEQYF.

This clone was detected only once. The chain employs TRBV7-2 and TRBJ2-1; 9 bases match TRBD2. The CDR3 runs to 15 residues. The germline V gene has CDR1 SGHTA and CDR2 FQGNSA. V was pared by 5 bases and J by 9 bases, with 11 bases of the junction left unmatched. The CDR3 region is CASSARTSVQGEQFF. The CDR3, as DNA: TGTGCCAGCAGCGCGCGGACTAGCGTCCAGGGTGAGCAGTTCTTC.

The V gene is TRBV13, the J gene TRBJ1-2, with no clear D. The CDR3 spans 15 residues. V dropped 0 bases and J dropped 7 bases, with 15 bases sitting between them. Per the germline V gene, CDR1 is PRHDT and CDR2 is FYEKMQ (reference sequence). CDR3 region: CASSLGVWALGGYTF. CDR3 DNA sequence: TGTGCCAGCAGCTTAGGTGTGTGGGCGTTGGGTGGCTACACCTTC.

The genes are TRBV28 and TRBJ1-3; a possible D gene is TRBD1 (6 bases). V lost 7 bases and J 5 bases, leaving 15 bases between the germline ends. CDR3 size: 14 residues. The V gene's germline CDR1 is MDHEN and CDR2 SYDVKM. CDR3 region: CASIGGVPRNTIYF. CDR3 DNA: TGTGCCAGCATAGGGGGAGTACCCCGAAACACCATATATTTT.

This clone has a single count. The chain uses TRBV21-1 and TRBJ2-5; TRBD2 was called by the table and not checked on the DNA. TRBV21-1 is labeled a pseudogene. The CDR3 sequence is 14 residues long. The CDR3 sequence is CATPFFSREETQYF. The DNA of the CDR3 is TGTGCCACCCCGTTTTTTAGCAGAGAAGAGACCCAGTACTTC.

The chain employs TRBV6-6 and TRBJ1-3; D not certain. The CDR3 length is 13 residues. The germline V and J ends were trimmed by 6 bases and 0 bases, with 6 bases remaining between them. Germline V gene lookup returns CDR1 MNHNY and CDR2 SVGAGI (reference sequence). The CDR3 reads CASRSHSGNTIYF. The CDR3 DNA follows: TGTGCCAGCAGATCCCACTCTGGAAACACCATATATTTT.

The gene calls are TRBV11-1 and TRBJ2-5, with TRBD2 matching over 12 bases. The CDR3 is made up of 15 amino acids. With V trimmed by 4 bases and J by 3 bases, 3 bases remained unmatched. The V gene's germline CDR1 is SGHAT and CDR2 FQDESV (reference sequence). The CDR3, as DNA: TGTGCCAGCAGCTCAAGACTAGCGGGGGAAGAGACCCAGTACTTC. It codes for CASSSRLAGEETQYF.

The rearrangement uses TRBV18 and TRBJ2-2, with TRBD2 as a possible D gene (5 bases). V lost 6 bases, J lost 3 bases, and 14 bases lay in between. Germline V gene data show CDR1 as KGHSH and CDR2 as LQKENI. The CDR3 contains 15 residues. CDR3 in DNA: TGTGCCAGCTCCCTTACCAGGACTGACACCGGGGAGCTGTTTTTT. This sequence encodes CASSLTRTDTGELFF.

The gene calls are TRBV7-3 and TRBJ2-7; 12 positions match TRBD2. The CDR3 has 14 amino acids. Germline trimming cut 5 bases from V and 5 bases from J; bases unmatched to any gene: 4. Germline-derived CDR1 and CDR2 are SGHTA and FQGTGA. The CDR3 region is CASSLAGGLDEQYF. The CDR3 DNA reads TGTGCCAGCAGCCTAGCGGGGGGGCTCGACGAGCAGTACTTC. Drawing the rest from reference TRBV7-3 and TRBJ2-7, the complete variable domain is GAGVSQTPSNKVTEKGKYVELRCDPISGHTALYWYRQSLGQGPEFLIYFQGTGAADDSGLPNDRFFAVRPEGSVSTLKIQRTERGDSAVYLCASSLAGGLDEQYFGPGTRLTVT.

The J gene is TRBJ2-7, the V gene TRBV5-1; 7 bases are shared with TRBD1. The CDR3 runs to 14 residues. Per germline, CDR1 SGHRS and CDR2 YFSETQ. Trimming took 3 bases from V and 4 from J; bases not matched to a gene: 7. CDR3 nucleotide sequence: TGCGCCAGCAGCTCTACGGGACAGAGTTACGAGCAGTACTTC. It is translated as CASSSTGQSYEQYF.

This sequence joins TRBV10-3 and TRBJ1-2, with 9 bases lining up with TRBD1. Germline V CDR1 and CDR2: ENHRY, SYGVKD. With V trimmed by 3 bases and J by 8 bases, 4 bases remained unmatched. The CDR3 contains 13 residues. The CDR3 sequence: CAISDSTGGGYTF. The DNA for the CDR3 is TGTGCCATCAGTGATTCGACAGGGGGAGGCTACACCTTC.

This chain joins TRBV4-1 and TRBJ2-7, with D tentatively TRBD1 (5 bases). CDR1 MGHRA and CDR2 YSYEKL come from the germline V gene. V was shortened by 0 bases and J by 0 bases, with 9 bases between the two germline ends. This CDR3 region has 15 residues. The CDR3 loop reads CASSQDWGSSYEQYF. CDR3 coding DNA: TGCGCCAGCAGCCAAGATTGGGGCAGCTCCTACGAGCAGTACTTC.

The chain links TRBV20-1 to TRBJ1-2; D remains ambiguous. V dropped 1 base and J dropped 3 bases, with 3 bases sitting between them. The germline V gene has CDR1 DFQATT and CDR2 SNEGSKA (reference sequence). This CDR3 is 11 amino acids long. The CDR3 sequence is CSARADYGYTF. In nucleotides, the CDR3 is TGCAGTGCTAGAGCCGACTATGGCTACACCTTC.

The genes are TRBV2 and TRBJ1-1; 11 bases line up with TRBD1. With 3 bases clipped from V and 0 bases from J, the junction kept 9 bases outside the gene matches. The CDR3 sequence is 18 residues long. Per the germline V gene, CDR1 is SNHLY and CDR2 is FYNNEI. This CDR3 reads CASSDGGTGGWMNTEAFF. CDR3 nucleotide sequence: TGTGCCAGCAGTGACGGGGGGACAGGGGGTTGGATGAACACTGAAGCTTTCTTT.

The chain joins TRBV19 to TRBJ1-1; D may be TRBD1 (6 bases). Germline CDR1 reads LNHDA; CDR2 reads SQIVND (reference sequence). The V end was cut by 7 bases, the J end by 3 bases, with 15 bases between. The CDR3 extends over 14 amino acids. CDR3 loop: CASIETGWDTEAFF. The CDR3 nucleotides read TGTGCCAGTATCGAGACAGGCTGGGACACTGAAGCTTTCTTT.

This sequence joins TRBV9 and TRBJ1-1; 7 positions agree with TRBD1. Germline CDR1 and CDR2: SGDLS and YYNGEE. V trimming: 4 bases; J trimming: 4 bases; junction bases outside the gene matches: 10. This CDR3 contains 15 residues. The CDR3 nucleotides read TGTGCCAGCAGCCCAGGACAGGCCGAAGGCACTGAAGCTTTCTTT. Translated: CASSPGQAEGTEAFF.

This clone was observed once. This chain uses TRBV19 with TRBJ2-7, with D tentatively TRBD2 (6 bases). Germline V CDR1 and CDR2: LNHDA, SQIVND (reference sequence). The CDR3 length is 14 residues. Trimming removed 3 bases from V and 3 bases from J, with 12 bases in between. The CDR3 loop is CASSIAGTLYEQYF. CDR3 nucleotides: TGTGCCAGTAGTATCGCCGGGACTCTCTACGAGCAGTACTTC.

The J gene is TRBJ1-2, the V gene TRBV6-6; the D gene is possibly TRBD1 (5 bases). Trimming took off 0 bases at V and 2 bases at J, with 10 bases between the two ends. The V gene's germline CDR1 is MNHNY and CDR2 SVGAGI (reference sequence). The CDR3 is 15 residues long. The CDR3 here is CASSYSGAGNYGYTF. The CDR3 bases are TGTGCCAGCAGTTACTCAGGGGCAGGGAACTATGGCTACACCTTC.

The V gene is TRBV18, the J gene TRBJ2-7; 14 positions agree with TRBD2. CDR1 is KGHSH and CDR2 is LQKENI in the germline V gene. V lost 6 bases to trimming and J lost 3 bases; unmatched junction nucleotides: 1. CDR3 size: 14 residues. CDR3 sequence: CASSGTSGSYEQYF. DNA of the CDR3: TGTGCCAGCTCCGGGACTAGCGGGAGCTACGAGCAGTACTTC.

The gene calls are TRBV21-1 and TRBJ2-7; TRBD1, the table's D call, was not compared with the DNA. TRBV21-1 is noted as a pseudogene. This CDR3 is 17 amino acids long. The CDR3 reads CASSKWGEGQGFYEQYF. The CDR3 nucleotides read TGTGCCAGCAGCAAATGGGGGGAGGGACAGGGGTTTTACGAGCAGTACTTC.

The chain is built from TRBV18 and TRBJ2-2, with TRBD1 matching 7 bases. Germline V CDR1 and CDR2: KGHSH, LQKENI. The CDR3 has 15 residues. V lost 2 bases to trimming and J lost 3 bases; unmatched junction nucleotides: 3. DNA of the CDR3: TGTGCCAGCTCACCAGCACAGGGGCACACCGGGGAGCTGTTTTTT. It yields the protein CASSPAQGHTGELFF. The variable domain in full, completed from reference TRBV18 and TRBJ2-2, reads NAGVMQNPRHLVRRRGQEARLRCSPMKGHSHVYWYRQLPEEGLKFMVYLQKENIIDESGMPKERFSAEFPKEGPSILRIQQVVRGDSAAYFCASSPAQGHTGELFFGEGSRLTVL.

The chain couples TRBV30 to TRBJ2-2; 7 positions agree with TRBD1. The CDR3 extends over 13 amino acids. Germline loops: CDR1 GTSNPN, CDR2 SVGIG (reference sequence). The V segment lost 2 bases and the J segment 6 bases; nucleotides outside the gene matches: 3. The CDR3 DNA sequence: TGTGCCTGGAGTTTACAGGGGTCCGGGGAGCTGTTTTTT. This sequence encodes CAWSLQGSGELFF.

This chain connects TRBV6-2 or TRBV6-3 to TRBJ1-5; 12 bases match TRBD1. CDR1 is MNHEY and CDR2 is SVGEGT in the germline V gene. The CDR3 is 17 amino acids. V trimming: 4 bases; J trimming: 1 base; junction bases outside the gene matches: 5. The CDR3 DNA sequence: TGTGCCAGCAGTTCTTGGGACAGGGGGCTGAGCAATCAGCCCCAGCATTTT. This encodes CASSSWDRGLSNQPQHF.

The genes are TRBV5-4 and TRBJ1-2; D is perhaps TRBD1 (6 bases). The CDR3 is 14 residues long. Trimming took off 4 bases at V and 2 bases at J, with 12 bases between the two ends. Germline loops: CDR1 SGHNT, CDR2 YYREEE (reference sequence). The DNA for the CDR3 is TGTGCCAGCAGCCACAGGGCCAGCAACTATGGCTACACCTTC. This codes for CASSHRASNYGYTF. The full variable domain, in which reference TRBV5-4 and TRBJ1-2 provide the parts outside the CDR3, is ETGVTQSPTHLIKTRGQQVTLRCSSQSGHNTVSWYQQALGQGPQFIFQYYREEENGRGNFPPRFSGLQFPNYSSELNVNALELDDSALYLCASSHRASNYGYTFGSGTRLTVV.

In regard to this clone: One junction end disagrees with the germline gene, perhaps due to a read error. This chain connects TRBV11-3 to TRBJ2-3; D is possibly TRBD2 (5 bases). Germline CDR1 and CDR2: SGHNT and YENEEA. This CDR3 region has 17 residues. The CDR3 spells CTSSLPPIGGFTDTQYF. The CDR3 coding sequence is TGTACCAGCAGCTTACCCCCCATCGGCGGGTTCACAGATACGCAGTATTTT.